A single sample is the source of the 8 T cell receptor beta chains below, sequenced in a study of metastatic and nonmetastatic thyroid tumors. Thyroid surgery took place with no prior treatment in any patient. TCRdb re-analyzed the PCR reads through MiXCR. The table lists roughly 3,500 clones, roughly 35% of them singletons. The sample was adjacent normal tissue. These receptors all stem from a male donor with papillary thyroid cancer or a benign thyroid nodule (not recorded which). Some clones in this sample may be carry-over from other donors' samples.

As to this clone: Because it lacks the conserved phenylalanine or tryptophan at the end, this CDR3 is likely a read error. The limits of the CDR3 on the DNA are not certain, so only TCRdb's listed CDR3 is given. The chain employs TRBV6-1 and TRBJ2-6. The length of the CDR3 is 18 amino acids, counting both ends. CDR1 MNHNS and CDR2 SASEGT come from the germline V gene. The CDR3 reads CASSGVGLDTSGANVLTL.

This chain connects TRBV20-1 to TRBJ2-1; 8 nucleotides line up with TRBD2. The CDR3 runs to 15 residues. CDR1 and CDR2 from the germline V gene are DFQATT and SNEGSKA (reference sequence). J lost 3 bases, V lost 3 bases, and 7 bases had no gene match. CDR3 sequence reads: CSARTVAGIYNEQFF. Written as DNA, the CDR3 is TGCAGTGCTAGGACCGTAGCGGGGATCTACAATGAGCAGTTCTTC.

V gene TRBV28 combines with J gene TRBJ2-2, with D hard to call. V was trimmed by 1 base and J by 6 bases, leaving 9 bases between them. CDR1 and CDR2 (germline): MDHEN, SYDVKM. CDR3 length equals 14 residues. This chain's CDR3 is CASSLSSASGELFF. The DNA of the CDR3 is TGTGCCAGCAGTTTATCATCGGCCTCCGGGGAGCTGTTTTTT. Filled out from reference TRBV28 and TRBJ2-2, the complete variable domain reads DVKVTQSSRYLVKRTGEKVFLECVQDMDHENMFWYRQDPGLGLRLIYFSYDVKMKEKGDIPEGYSVSREKKERFSLILESASTNQTSMYLCASSLSSASGELFFGEGSRLTVL.

In the case of this clone: Relative to the germline gene, one junction end is altered; a read error may explain this. At the DNA level, this CDR3 is encoded by other sequences in the same sample as well. The rearrangement joins TRBV12-3 or TRBV12-4 to TRBJ2-7; 9 nucleotides match TRBD1. The CDR3 covers 13 residues. The CDR3 is CASRGGQGNEQYF. CDR3 nucleotides: TGTGCCAGCAGAGGGGGACAGGGAAACGAGCAGTACTTT.

The chain combines TRBV7-8 with TRBJ1-5; D unclear. The CDR3 is 15 residues long. The V and J ends lost 0 bases and 4 bases respectively, with 10 bases between them. Per germline, CDR1 SGHVS and CDR2 FQNEAQ. As DNA, the CDR3 is TGTGCCAGCAGCTTAGCTCGGGCGGGGAATCAGCCCCAGCATTTT. Encoded protein: CASSLARAGNQPQHF.

The chain uses TRBV7-6 and TRBJ1-1; 11 nucleotides align to TRBD1. This CDR3 comprises 14 residues. CDR1 is SGHVS and CDR2 is FNYEAQ in the germline V gene. J lost 4 bases, V lost 5 bases, and 3 bases had no gene match. CDR3 DNA: TGTGCCAGCAGCCAGGGACAGGGGGGCACTGAAGCTTTCTTT. It specifies CASSQGQGGTEAFF.

This clone appeared once. The rearrangement links TRBV2 to TRBJ2-7; D is ambiguous. V was clipped by 10 bases and J by 1 base, with 20 bases between them. Germline lookup yields CDR1 SNHLY and CDR2 FYNNEI. This CDR3 is 15 amino acids long. CDR3 DNA sequence: TGTGCCACCAGAGAAGCGCTAGGAGCGTCCTACGAGCAGTACGTC. This gives the protein CATREALGASYEQYV.

Worth noting for this clone: The junction shows a germline mismatch at one end, possibly a read error. The CDR3 region is CASSLTGTDNNEQFF. In nucleotides, the CDR3 is TGTGCCAGCAGCCTAACCGGGACAGACAACAATGAGCAGTTCTTC. The chain employs TRBV7-3 and TRBJ2-1; 7 bases fit TRBD1. CDR3 length: 15 residues. Looked up from germline, CDR1 is SGHTA and CDR2 is FQGTGA.